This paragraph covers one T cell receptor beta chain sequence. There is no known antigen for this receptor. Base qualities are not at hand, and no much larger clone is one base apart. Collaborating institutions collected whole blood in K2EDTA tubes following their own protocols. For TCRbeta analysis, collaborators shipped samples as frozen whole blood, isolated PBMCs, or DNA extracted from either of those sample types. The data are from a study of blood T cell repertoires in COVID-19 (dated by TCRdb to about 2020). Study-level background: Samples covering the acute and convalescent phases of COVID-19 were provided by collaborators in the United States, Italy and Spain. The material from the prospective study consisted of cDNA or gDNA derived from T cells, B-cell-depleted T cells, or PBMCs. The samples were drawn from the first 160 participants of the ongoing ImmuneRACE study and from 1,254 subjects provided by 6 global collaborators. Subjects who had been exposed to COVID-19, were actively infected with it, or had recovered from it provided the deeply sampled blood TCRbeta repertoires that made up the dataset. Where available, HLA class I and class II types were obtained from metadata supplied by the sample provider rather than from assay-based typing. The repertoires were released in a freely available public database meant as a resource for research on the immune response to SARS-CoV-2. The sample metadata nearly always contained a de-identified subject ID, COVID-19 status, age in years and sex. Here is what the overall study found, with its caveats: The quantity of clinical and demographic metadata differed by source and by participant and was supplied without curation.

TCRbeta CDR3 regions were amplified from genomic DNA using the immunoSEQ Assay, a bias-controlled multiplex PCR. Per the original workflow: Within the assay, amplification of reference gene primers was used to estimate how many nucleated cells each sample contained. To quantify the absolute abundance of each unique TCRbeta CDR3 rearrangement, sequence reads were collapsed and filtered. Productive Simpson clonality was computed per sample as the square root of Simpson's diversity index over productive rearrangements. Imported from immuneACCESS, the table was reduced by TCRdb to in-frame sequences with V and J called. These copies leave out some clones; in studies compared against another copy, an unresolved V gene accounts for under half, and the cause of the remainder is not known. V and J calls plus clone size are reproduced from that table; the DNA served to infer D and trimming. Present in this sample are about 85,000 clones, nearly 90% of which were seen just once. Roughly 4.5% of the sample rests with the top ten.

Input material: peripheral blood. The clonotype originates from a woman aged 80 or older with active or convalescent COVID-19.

This receptor carries the CDR3 CASSPGTSGLNEQFF. The sequenced DNA: TGTGCCAGCTCACCAGGGACTAGCGGTCTCAATGAGCAGTTCTTC. Recombination joined TRBV18 with TRBJ2-1, and 11 junction bases match TRBD2. CDR1 and CDR2, looked up from the germline V gene, are KGHSH and LQKENI. V loses 2 bases at its end and J loses 6 bases; junction bases beyond the gene matches: 3. Inclusive of the bounding cysteine and phenylalanine, the CDR3 is 15 residues long. The kept DNA is CDR3 alone, 45 bases in frame from the first base. Beyond the CDR3, the reference TRBV18 and TRBJ2-1 genes provide the residues; the full variable domain reads: NAGVMQNPRHLVRRRGQEARLRCSPMKGHSHVYWYRQLPEEGLKFMVYLQKENIIDESGMPKERFSAEFPKEGPSILRIQQVVRGDSAAYFCASSPGTSGLNEQFFGPGTRLTVL.